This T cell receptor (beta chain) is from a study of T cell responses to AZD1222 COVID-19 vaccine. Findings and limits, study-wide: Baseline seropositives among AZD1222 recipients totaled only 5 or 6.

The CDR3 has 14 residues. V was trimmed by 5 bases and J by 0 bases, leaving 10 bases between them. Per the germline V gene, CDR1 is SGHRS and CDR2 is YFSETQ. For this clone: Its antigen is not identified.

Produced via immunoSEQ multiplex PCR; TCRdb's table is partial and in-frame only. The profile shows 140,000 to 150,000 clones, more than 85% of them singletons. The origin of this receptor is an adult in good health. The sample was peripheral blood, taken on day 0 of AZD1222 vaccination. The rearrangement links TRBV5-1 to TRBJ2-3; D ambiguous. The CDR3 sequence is CASRIGPSTDTQYF. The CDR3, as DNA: TGCGCCAGCAGAATCGGTCCTAGCACAGATACGCAGTATTTT.